Listed below are T cell receptor beta chains from one sample, sequenced in a study of T cells after yellow fever vaccination. TCRdb itself ran the 5' RACE reads through MiXCR, one entry per CDR3 protein. The sample yields just under 600,000 distinct CDR3 sequences, 13% seen once. The sequences come from PBMCs, collected on the day of the yellow fever booster vaccination. These receptors were collected from a man aged 25-45 years who received the YFV17D yellow fever vaccine. Each CDR3 is given with its conserved first and last residue. A D gene is named only where the DNA matches it firmly. Rows may omit the clone size; those that give it use once, few, many or a size class.

J: TRBJ2-1
D: TRBD2
size: few
V: TRBV6-1
DNA: TGTGCCAGCAGTGAGCACGCTAGCGGGGCTTACAATGAGCAGTTCTTC
CDR3: CASSEHASGAYNEQFF

J: TRBJ2-1
D: NA
size: few
V: TRBV25-1
DNA: TGTGCCAGCAGTGAATGGACGGCATACAATGAGCAGTTCTTC
CDR3: CASSEWTAYNEQFF

J: TRBJ2-1
D: TRBD1
size: NA
V: TRBV6-2/TRBV6-3
DNA: TGTGCCAGCAACGACAGGGGGGCCTACAATGAGCAGTTCTTC
CDR3: CASNDRGAYNEQFF

J: TRBJ2-7
D: NA
size: many
V: TRBV12-3/TRBV12-4
DNA: TGTGCCAGCAGTTTAGCAGGGGTCTCCTACGAGCAGTACTTC
CDR3: CASSLAGVSYEQYF

J: TRBJ1-5
D: NA
size: few
V: TRBV30
DNA: TGTGCCTGGACAGTAGGCACTAGCAATCAGCCCCAGCATTTT
CDR3: CAWTVGTSNQPQHF

J: TRBJ1-2
D: NA
size: NA
V: TRBV20-1
DNA: TGCAGTGCTAGAGACAGGAGGAATGGCTACACCTTC
CDR3: CSARDRRNGYTF

J: TRBJ1-2
D: NA
size: NA
V: TRBV7-9
DNA: TGTGCCAGCAGCTCTGGGTGGTTGGAGGAACGGGTGATATACTTC
CDR3: CASSSGWLEERVIYF

J: TRBJ2-7
D: NA
size: few
V: TRBV12-3/TRBV12-4
DNA: TGTGCCAGCAGTCAAATAACCTACGATATGTACTTC
CDR3: CASSQITYDMYF

J: TRBJ1-5
D: NA
size: NA
V: TRBV18
DNA: TGTGCCAGCTCACCTCAGGGATATGATCAGCCCCAGCATTTT
CDR3: CASSPQGYDQPQHF

J: TRBJ2-1
D: TRBD1
size: NA
V: TRBV9
DNA: TGTGCCAGCAGCGGTCGGGACAGCTACTACAATGAGCAGTTCTTC
CDR3: CASSGRDSYYNEQFF

J: TRBJ2-7
D: NA
size: many
V: TRBV27
DNA: TGTGCCAGCAGTTCTACGACATCCTACGAGCAGTACTTC
CDR3: CASSSTTSYEQYF

J: TRBJ2-1
D: TRBD2
size: NA
V: TRBV12-3/TRBV12-4
DNA: TGTGCCAGCAGTTTAGGAACCGGGACTAGCGGGAGGAATGAGCAGTTCTTC
CDR3: CASSLGTGTSGRNEQFF

J: TRBJ1-6
D: NA
size: few
V: TRBV5-1
DNA: TGCGCCAGCAGCTTGGCCGGGGTTAGCAATTCACCCCTCCACTTT
CDR3: CASSLAGVSNSPLHF

J: TRBJ2-1
D: NA
size: NA
V: TRBV6-2/TRBV6-3
DNA: TGTGCCAGCAGTTATGGCGGTGGGATCTACAATGAGCAGTTCTTC
CDR3: CASSYGGGIYNEQFF

J: TRBJ2-2
D: NA
size: few
V: TRBV5-1
DNA: TGCGCCAGCAGCGGGACTTTCTCGGGGACCGGGGAGCTGTTTTTT
CDR3: CASSGTFSGTGELFF

J: TRBJ2-3
D: NA
size: few
V: TRBV7-7
DNA: TGTGCTAGCAGCTTAGGGGCAGGGAAGGCGGCAGATACGCAGTATTTT
CDR3: CASSLGAGKAADTQYF

J: TRBJ2-3
D: NA
size: many
V: TRBV7-9
DNA: TGTGCCAGCAGCTTAGATGACTTTCTCTACACAGATACGCAGTATTTT
CDR3: CASSLDDFLYTDTQYF

J: TRBJ2-5
D: TRBD2
size: NA
V: TRBV5-1
DNA: TGCGCCAGCAACAGGGAAGCGGGAGGGCCCACCCAGTACTTC
CDR3: CASNREAGGPTQYF

J: TRBJ1-1
D: NA
size: NA
V: TRBV27
DNA: TGTGCCAGCAGTGTTGATTGGGACAACTACATGAACACTGAAGCTTTCTTT
CDR3: CASSVDWDNYMNTEAFF

J: TRBJ2-7
D: NA
size: NA
V: TRBV14
DNA: TGTGCCAGCAGCCAAGAGGGCCCTAACTACGAGCAGTACTTC
CDR3: CASSQEGPNYEQYF

J: TRBJ2-1
D: TRBD2
size: many
V: TRBV11-2
DNA: TGTGCCAGCAACGGACTAGCGGGAGACAATGAGCAGTTCTTC
CDR3: CASNGLAGDNEQFF

J: TRBJ1-2
D: TRBD1
size: few
V: TRBV6-5
DNA: TGTGCCAGCAGTTCGGGGGACAGGGGGCTTGTTGGCTACACCTTC
CDR3: CASSSGDRGLVGYTF

J: TRBJ2-1
D: NA
size: few
V: TRBV11-3
DNA: TGTGCCAGCAGCATCAACCGGGACGAGCAGTTCTTC
CDR3: CASSINRDEQFF

J: TRBJ2-7
D: TRBD1
size: few
V: TRBV20-1
DNA: TGCAGTACCGGGACAGGCGGCGAGCAGTACTTC
CDR3: CSTGTGGEQYF

J: TRBJ2-1
D: TRBD2
size: NA
V: TRBV12-5
DNA: TGTGCTAGTGGCCCGCTAGCGGGATCTGCGAATGAGCAGTTCTTC
CDR3: CASGPLAGSANEQFF

J: TRBJ2-2
D: TRBD1
size: few
V: TRBV28
DNA: TGTGCCAGCAGTCGGGACAGGGGTTTCGGGGAGCTGTTTTTT
CDR3: CASSRDRGFGELFF

J: TRBJ2-7
D: TRBD2
size: NA
V: TRBV6-5
DNA: TGTGCCAGCAGTTACTCGGCTAGCGGGGGGTACGAGCAGTACTTC
CDR3: CASSYSASGGYEQYF

J: TRBJ2-1
D: TRBD2
size: once
V: TRBV9
DNA: TGTGCCAGCAGGGATAGCGGGAGTGCGAATGAGCAGTTCTTC
CDR3: CASRDSGSANEQFF

J: TRBJ2-1
D: NA
size: NA
V: TRBV12-3/TRBV12-4
DNA: TGTGCCAGCAGTCGATCCAACCTTTGGGGTGAGCAGTTCTTC
CDR3: CASSRSNLWGEQFF

J: TRBJ2-3
D: TRBD2
size: NA
V: TRBV7-2
DNA: TGTGCCAGCAGCTTTCGGGGACTAGTTCGGCCAGATACGCAGTATTTT
CDR3: CASSFRGLVRPDTQYF

J: TRBJ2-1
D: NA
size: few
V: TRBV28
DNA: TGTGAACTGAGTGAGCAGTTCTTC
CDR3: CELSEQFF

J: TRBJ2-1
D: NA
size: few
V: TRBV7-3
DNA: TGTGCCAGCAGCTTAATGGAGGGAGTGAGCGGGTGGTCCCGCTCCTACAATGAGCAGTTCTTC
CDR3: CASSLMEGVSGWSRSYNEQFF